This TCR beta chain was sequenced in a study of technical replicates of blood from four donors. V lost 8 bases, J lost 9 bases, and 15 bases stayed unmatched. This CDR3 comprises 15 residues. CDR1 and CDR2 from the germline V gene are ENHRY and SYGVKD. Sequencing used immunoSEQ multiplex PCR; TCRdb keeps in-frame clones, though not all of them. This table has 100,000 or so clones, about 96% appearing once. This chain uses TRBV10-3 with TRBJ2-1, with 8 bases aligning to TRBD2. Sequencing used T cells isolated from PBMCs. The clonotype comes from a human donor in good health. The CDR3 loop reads CAIRSSGSSYGEQFF. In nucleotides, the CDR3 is TGTGCCATCCGTTCTAGCGGGTCGAGTTATGGTGAGCAGTTCTTC.